One and the same sample provided the 22 T cell receptor beta chains below, sequenced in a study of cytotoxic CD8 clonotypes in ibrutinib-treated CLL. Using immunoSEQ multiplex PCR, the repertoire was profiled, and TCRdb retains in-frame clones only, with some absent. The sample records some 160,000 clones, roughly 86% being singletons. Sample: PBMCs, taken after 12 months of ibrutinib treatment. These receptors were collected from a human donor with chronic lymphocytic leukemia.

This clone appeared a single time. The chain uses TRBV6-6 and TRBJ2-5; TRBD2 matches at 8 bases. CDR1 is MNHNY, CDR2 SVGAGI, per germline (reference sequence). J gave up 6 bases and V 4 bases, and 10 bases lay outside the gene matches. The length of the CDR3 is 15 residues. Here the CDR3 reads CASSSQAGAGKTQYF. The CDR3 DNA sequence: TGTGCCAGCAGTTCACAAGCGGGAGCCGGAAAGACCCAGTACTTC.

CDR3 residues: CASSSNSPLHF. In DNA form, the CDR3 reads TGTGCCAGTAGTTCGAATTCACCCCTCCACTTT. The chain carries TRBV19 and TRBJ1-6; D call uncertain. CDR1 LNHDA and CDR2 SQIVND come from the germline V gene (reference sequence). The V gene lost 5 bases and the J gene lost 7 bases, with 3 bases spanning the gap. CDR3 length equals 11 residues.

The gene calls are TRBV18 and TRBJ2-7, with 11 bases aligning to TRBD2. Germline CDR1 is KGHSH and CDR2 is LQKENI. The CDR3 extends over 17 amino acids. V dropped 3 bases and J dropped 3; count of bases not matched to a gene: 10. The CDR3 DNA reads as TGTGCCAGCTCACCCGCCGGACTAGCGGGCGGTAGCTACGAGCAGTACTTC. Protein: CASSPAGLAGGSYEQYF.

The chain carries TRBV5-4 and TRBJ1-2; D perhaps matches TRBD1 (5 bases). The ends were cut back, 4 bases at V and 10 bases at J, with 26 bases in the middle. Looked up from germline, CDR1 is SGHNT and CDR2 is YYREEE (reference sequence). This CDR3 comprises 16 residues. CDR3: CASSPPYARRGDHYTF. CDR3 DNA sequence: TGTGCCAGCAGCCCTCCATATGCCCGTCGGGGGGACCACTACACCTTC.

As DNA, the CDR3 is TGTGCCAGCAGTTACGCCACCGGGATCCACCCCTACGAGCAGTACTTC. Translation gives CASSYATGIHPYEQYF. The chain couples TRBV6-5 to TRBJ2-7; D is perhaps TRBD2 (5 bases). The CDR3 extends over 16 amino acids. Germline loops: CDR1 MNHEY, CDR2 SVGAGI. Trimming shortened V by 2 bases and J by 2 bases, and 16 bases separated the two germline ends.

This clone came up once. This sequence joins TRBV28 and TRBJ2-3; 10 nucleotides agree with TRBD1. V trimming: 5 bases; J trimming: 1 base; junction bases outside the gene matches: 3. The CDR3 consists of 15 residues. Germline-derived CDR1 and CDR2 are MDHEN and SYDVKM. Here the CDR3 reads CASSPGTGGTDTQYF. Here the CDR3 DNA reads TGTGCCAGCAGTCCAGGGACAGGGGGCACAGATACGCAGTATTTT.

This clone was seen just once. Additional DNA sequences in this sample encode the identical CDR3. This rearrangement joins TRBV27 to TRBJ1-1; D is ambiguous. Between the trimmed V and J ends, which lost 3 bases and 2 bases, there was a span of 7 bases. This CDR3 has 13 amino acids. Germline V CDR1 and CDR2: MNHEY, SMNVEV (reference sequence). The CDR3 loop reads CASSLRGNTEAFF. The CDR3 DNA sequence: TGTGCCAGCAGTTTGCGGGGAAACACTGAAGCTTTCTTT.

This chain links TRBV6-6 with TRBJ1-2, with D hard to call. Germline loops: CDR1 MNHNY, CDR2 SVGAGI (reference sequence). V was pared by 2 bases and J by 4 bases, with 14 bases between. This CDR3 spans 15 amino acids. The CDR3 nucleotides read TGTGCCAGCAGTTACCAAATTGACTCCCCCTATGGCTACACCTTC. Translating it yields CASSYQIDSPYGYTF.

The chain uses TRBV11-3 and TRBJ2-1, with 9 bases fitting TRBD2. Trimming took 4 bases from V and 10 from J; bases not matched to a gene: 5. Germline-derived CDR1 and CDR2 are SGHNT and YENEEA. This CDR3 has 13 amino acids. The CDR3 loop is CASSSGLAHEQFF. CDR3 in DNA: TGTGCCAGCAGCTCTGGACTAGCGCACGAGCAGTTCTTC.

In this sample, this clone turned up once. The CDR3 region is CASSTTVEQFF. Here the CDR3 DNA reads TGTGCCAGCTCAACGACAGTTGAGCAGTTCTTC. The chain has TRBV18 and TRBJ2-1; tentative D call: TRBD1 (5 bases). The germline CDR1 and CDR2 sequences are KGHSH and LQKENI. The CDR3 covers 11 residues. The germline V and J ends were trimmed by 5 bases and 9 bases, with 8 bases remaining between them. The entire variable domain, with the rest obtained from reference TRBV18 and TRBJ2-1, is as follows: NAGVMQNPRHLVRRRGQEARLRCSPMKGHSHVYWYRQLPEEGLKFMVYLQKENIIDESGMPKERFSAEFPKEGPSILRIQQVVRGDSAAYFCASSTTVEQFFGPGTRLTVL.

The chain employs TRBV18 and TRBJ2-5; perhaps TRBD1 as D (5 bases). With 4 bases removed from V and 3 bases from J, the gap between germline ends came to 15 bases. The CDR3 consists of 15 residues. CDR1 KGHSH and CDR2 LQKENI come from the germline V gene. In nucleotides, the CDR3 is TGTGCCAGCTCACAAGAGTTTCAGGGAAAAGAGACCCAGTACTTC. The encoded protein is CASSQEFQGKETQYF.

The gene calls are TRBV27 and TRBJ2-1, with D perhaps TRBD1 or TRBD2 (6 bases each). CDR1 is MNHEY and CDR2 is SMNVEV in the germline V gene (reference sequence). This CDR3 has 17 amino acids. V lost 5 bases, J lost 8 bases, and 25 bases lay in between. CDR3 nucleotides: TGTGCCAGCAGTGGCCACGGCGGGACACACGACGGGGATGAGCAGTTCTTC. Its translation: CASSGHGGTHDGDEQFF.

The chain is built from TRBV7-2 and TRBJ1-5, with a possible D match to TRBD1 (5 bases). Trimming took off 1 base at V and 2 bases at J, with 12 bases between the two ends. Germline V gene lookup returns CDR1 SGHTA and CDR2 FQGNSA. The CDR3 sequence is 16 residues long. The CDR3 reads CASSLGGQGRNQPQHF. In DNA form, the CDR3 reads TGTGCCAGCAGCTTAGGGGGTCAGGGACGCAATCAGCCCCAGCATTTT.

This clone was seen a few times. The J gene is TRBJ1-2, the V gene TRBV10-3; TRBD1 agrees at 8 bases. V shed 6 bases and J 7 bases; nucleotides not matched to a gene: 4. CDR3 length equals 12 residues. CDR1 and CDR2 from the germline V gene are ENHRY and SYGVKD. CDR3 sequence: CAIRSDRVGYTF. CDR3 coding DNA: TGTGCCATCAGATCGGACAGGGTTGGCTACACCTTC.

The V and J genes are TRBV7-3 and TRBJ2-1; D is perhaps TRBD2 (7 bases). Germline CDR1 reads SGHTA; CDR2 reads FQGTGA. The CDR3 is 15 amino acids. Trimming shortened V by 5 bases and J by 4 bases, and 15 bases separated the two germline ends. The CDR3 nucleotides are TGTGCCAGCAGCCCGAGGGGGAGGGAATACAATGAGCAGTTCTTC. This sequence encodes CASSPRGREYNEQFF.

The rearrangement uses TRBV2 and TRBJ2-3; 10 positions agree with TRBD2. The CDR3 is 16 amino acids. Trimming at V came to 7 bases and at J to 4 bases, leaving 11 bases not matched to a gene. Per germline, CDR1 SNHLY and CDR2 FYNNEI. The CDR3 loop reads CASTDWTSGGSDTQYF. In DNA form, the CDR3 reads TGTGCCAGCACTGATTGGACTAGCGGAGGGTCAGATACGCAGTATTTT.

This chain connects TRBV28 to TRBJ2-3; 12 bases match TRBD2. V lost 5 bases to trimming and J lost 2 bases; unmatched junction nucleotides: 11. This CDR3 is 18 amino acids long. Germline V CDR1 and CDR2: MDHEN, SYDVKM. The CDR3 bases are TGTGCCAGCAGTCTTCGCACTAGCGGGAGGCGGCCCACAGATACGCAGTATTTT. This encodes CASSLRTSGRRPTDTQYF.

The chain is built from TRBV29-1 and TRBJ2-3; weak D call: TRBD2 (5 bases). Germline V lookup: CDR1 SQVTM, CDR2 ANQGSEA. CDR3 length equals 13 residues. Trimming removed 5 bases at V and 3 bases at J, with 12 bases between. CDR3 residues: CSVSLARTDTQYF. The DNA for the CDR3 is TGCAGCGTTAGCCTAGCAAGGACAGATACGCAGTATTTT.

The chain recombines TRBV15 with TRBJ1-2; D not resolved. V was pared by 5 bases and J by 3 bases, with 10 bases between. This CDR3 spans 13 amino acids. Looked up from germline, CDR1 is LNHNV and CDR2 is YYDKDF (reference sequence). CDR3 nucleotides: TGTGCCACCAGCTCGGACGGAGACTATGGCTACACCTTC. It encodes CATSSDGDYGYTF.

This clone was seen a handful of times. This chain links TRBV7-9 with TRBJ2-3, with a possible D match to TRBD1 (5 bases). Per germline, CDR1 SEHNR and CDR2 FQNEAQ (reference sequence). V was shortened by 0 bases and J by 8 bases, with 18 bases between the two germline ends. CDR3 length: 16 residues. For the CDR3, the DNA is TGTGCCAGCAGCTTAGCGGAGACAGTTTCTTTGGGTACGCAGTATTTT. Translating gives CASSLAETVSLGTQYF.

The V gene is TRBV5-1, the J gene TRBJ2-5; possible D gene TRBD2, 5 bases. V was clipped by 0 bases and J by 3 bases, with 12 bases between them. Germline-derived CDR1 and CDR2 are SGHRS and YFSETQ. CDR3 size: 15 residues. CDR3 DNA: TGCGCCAGCAGCTTGGGAGCGGTCGGGAAAGAGACCCAGTACTTC. Protein: CASSLGAVGKETQYF.

This chain connects TRBV27 to TRBJ1-3; the D gene is possibly TRBD1 (5 bases). The germline gives CDR1 MNHEY, CDR2 SMNVEV (reference sequence). Between the trimmed V and J ends, which lost 4 bases and 5 bases, there was a span of 15 bases. The CDR3 is 15 residues long. The CDR3 protein is CASSSFPRERNTIYF. The CDR3 bases are TGTGCCAGCAGTTCTTTCCCCAGGGAGCGAAACACCATATATTTT.